This entry features one T cell receptor beta chain sequence. Its antigen is not known. The data belong to a study of graft-versus-host responses after intestinal transplantation. Study as a whole: Each recipient received anti-thymocyte globulin induction, then tacrolimus and steroids for approximately 3 years.

TCRdb's table, derived via immunoSEQ multiplex PCR, lists solely in-frame clones and lacks some. The sample includes 90,000 to 130,000 clones, around 93% seen only once; the top ten take about 0.54%. CDR1 and CDR2 (germline): SGHNT, YYREEE (reference sequence). The CDR3 is 11 amino acids. With 4 bases removed from V and 9 bases from J, the gap between germline ends came to 8 bases. The receptor was isolated from a human donor who received an intestinal transplant. The specimen was unstimulated CD8+ T cells sorted from spleen or lymph node cells, collected before intestinal transplant. J is TRBJ2-1 and V is TRBV5-4; D not certain. The CDR3 nucleotides read TGTGCCAGCAGCATGACCGTTGAGCAGTTCTTC. Its translation: CASSMTVEQFF.